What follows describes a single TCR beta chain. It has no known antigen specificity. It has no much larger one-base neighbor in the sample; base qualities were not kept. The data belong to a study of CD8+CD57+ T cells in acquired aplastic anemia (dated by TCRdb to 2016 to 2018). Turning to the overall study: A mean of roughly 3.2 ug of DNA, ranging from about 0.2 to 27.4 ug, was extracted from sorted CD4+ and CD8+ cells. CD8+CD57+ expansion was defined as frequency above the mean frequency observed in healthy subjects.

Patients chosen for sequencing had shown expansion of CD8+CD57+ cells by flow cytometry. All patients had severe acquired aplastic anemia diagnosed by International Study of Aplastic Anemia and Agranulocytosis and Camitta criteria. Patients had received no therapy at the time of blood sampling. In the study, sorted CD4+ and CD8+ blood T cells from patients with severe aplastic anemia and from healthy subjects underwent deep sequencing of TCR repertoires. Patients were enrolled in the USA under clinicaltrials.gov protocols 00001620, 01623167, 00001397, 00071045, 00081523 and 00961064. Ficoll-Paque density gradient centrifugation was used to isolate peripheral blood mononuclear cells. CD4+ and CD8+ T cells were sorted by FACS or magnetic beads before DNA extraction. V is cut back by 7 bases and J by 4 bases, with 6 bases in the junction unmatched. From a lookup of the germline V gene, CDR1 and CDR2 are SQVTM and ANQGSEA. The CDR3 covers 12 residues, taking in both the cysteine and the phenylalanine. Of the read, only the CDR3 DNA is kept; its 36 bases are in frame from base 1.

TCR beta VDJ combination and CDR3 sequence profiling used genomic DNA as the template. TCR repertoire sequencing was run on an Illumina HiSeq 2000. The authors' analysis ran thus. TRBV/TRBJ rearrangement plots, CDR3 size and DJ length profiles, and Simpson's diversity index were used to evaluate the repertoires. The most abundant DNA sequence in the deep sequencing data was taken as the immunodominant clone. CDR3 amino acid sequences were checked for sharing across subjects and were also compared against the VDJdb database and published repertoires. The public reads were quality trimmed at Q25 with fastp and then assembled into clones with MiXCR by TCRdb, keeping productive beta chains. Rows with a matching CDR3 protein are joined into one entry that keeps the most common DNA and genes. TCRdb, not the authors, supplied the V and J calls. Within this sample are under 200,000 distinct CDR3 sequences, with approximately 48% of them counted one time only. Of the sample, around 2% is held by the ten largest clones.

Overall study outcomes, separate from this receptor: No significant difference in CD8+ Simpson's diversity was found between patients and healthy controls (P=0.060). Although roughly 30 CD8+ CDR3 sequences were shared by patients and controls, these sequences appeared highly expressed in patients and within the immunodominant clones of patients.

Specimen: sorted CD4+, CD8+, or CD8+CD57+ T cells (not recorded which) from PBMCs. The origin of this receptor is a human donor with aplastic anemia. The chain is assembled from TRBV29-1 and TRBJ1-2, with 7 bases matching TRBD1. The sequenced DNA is TGCAGCGCCCGACAGGGTGGCTATGGCTACACCTTC. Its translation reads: CSARQGGYGYTF.